This TCR beta chain was retrieved from a study of OX40 agonist ivuxolimab in advanced cancers. At the level of the study: Dose-escalation subjects each had hepatocellular carcinoma, melanoma, renal cell or head and neck cancer. Of mixed ages from about 23 to 90 and averaging around 60 years, the group was 65% to 85% male. The eligibility criteria allowed prior anti-PD-1, anti-PD-L1 or anti-CTLA-4 therapy, and approximately 40% had some.

A note on this clone: Its antigen is not identified. Its ends do not fully match the called genes, so a read error is possible.

Germline V gene sequence: CDR1 SGHAT, CDR2 FQNNGV. The CDR3 loop spans 14 amino acids. The protocol was immunoSEQ multiplex PCR, while the TCRdb copy is restricted to in-frame clones and leaves out a portion. The sample includes about 60,000 clones, approximately 90% of them seen just once. Study observations and caveats: Antigens targeted by the expanded peripheral T cells were not determined.

This TCR derives from an adult with an advanced solid tumor such as melanoma, head and neck, liver or kidney cancer. The chain combines TRBV11-2 with TRBJ2-6; D is ambiguous. Sequencing used CD4+ or CD8+ T cells sorted from blood, obtained in a trial of the OX40 agonist ivuxolimab. CDR3 protein: CANSLRAGANVLTF. The CDR3 nucleotides are TGTGCCAACAGCTTAAGGGCTGGGGCCAACGTCCTGACTTTC.